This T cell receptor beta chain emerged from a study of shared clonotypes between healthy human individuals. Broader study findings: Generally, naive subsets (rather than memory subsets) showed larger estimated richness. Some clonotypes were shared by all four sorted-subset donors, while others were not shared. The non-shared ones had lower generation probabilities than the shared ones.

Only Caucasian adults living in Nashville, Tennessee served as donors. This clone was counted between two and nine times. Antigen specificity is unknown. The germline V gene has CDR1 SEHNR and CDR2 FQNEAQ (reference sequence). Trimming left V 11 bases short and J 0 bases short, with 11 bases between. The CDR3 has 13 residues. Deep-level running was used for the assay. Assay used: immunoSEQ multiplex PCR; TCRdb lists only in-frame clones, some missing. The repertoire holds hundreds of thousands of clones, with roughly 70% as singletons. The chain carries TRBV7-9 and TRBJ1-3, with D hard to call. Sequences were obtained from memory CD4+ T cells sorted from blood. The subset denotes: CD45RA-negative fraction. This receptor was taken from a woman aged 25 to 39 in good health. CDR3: CAGVVTSGNTIYF. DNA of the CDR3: TGTGCCGGCGTCGTCACCTCTGGAAACACCATATATTTT.